The sequence of this T cell receptor (beta chain) was determined in a study of molecular identifiers for immune sequencing clone quantification. CDR1 is MNHEY and CDR2 is SVGEGT in the germline V gene. After removal of 5 bases from V and 4 bases from J, the junction contained 16 bases not matched to a gene. This CDR3 spans 17 amino acids. This clonotype showed up just a few times. Using its own MiXCR run on the PCR reads, TCRdb lists one record per CDR3 protein. The data hold under 800,000 distinct CDR3 sequences, with around 25% observed a single time. V is TRBV6-2 or TRBV6-3 and J is TRBJ1-2, with 7 bases identical to TRBD1. Sequencing used naive CD8+ T cells from blood, with Jurkat cell RNA spiked in. The subset: FACS-sorted CD8+CD4-CCR7+CD45RA+ naive T cells. The clonotype comes from a human donor in good health. Some libraries in this study had Jurkat cell RNA spiked in. The CDR3 sequence: CASSRLGTAGLLYGYTF. CDR3 DNA: TGTGCCAGCAGTCGCCTTGGGACAGCCGGACTCCTCTATGGCTACACCTTC.